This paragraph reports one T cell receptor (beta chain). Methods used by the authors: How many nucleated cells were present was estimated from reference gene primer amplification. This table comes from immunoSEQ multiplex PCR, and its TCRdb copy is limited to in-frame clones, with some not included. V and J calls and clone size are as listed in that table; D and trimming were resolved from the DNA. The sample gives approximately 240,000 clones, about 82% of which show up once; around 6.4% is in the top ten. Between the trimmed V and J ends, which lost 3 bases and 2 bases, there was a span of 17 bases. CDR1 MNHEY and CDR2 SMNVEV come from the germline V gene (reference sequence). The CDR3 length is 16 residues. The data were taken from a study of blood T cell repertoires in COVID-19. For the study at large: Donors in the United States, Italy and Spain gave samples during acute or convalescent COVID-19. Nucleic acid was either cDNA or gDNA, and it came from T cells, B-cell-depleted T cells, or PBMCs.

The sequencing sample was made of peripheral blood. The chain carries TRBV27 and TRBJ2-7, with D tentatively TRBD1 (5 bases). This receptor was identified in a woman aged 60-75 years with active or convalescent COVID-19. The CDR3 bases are TGTGCCAGCAGTTTGATGGGGCCCCCCGGTACCTACGAGCAGTACTTC. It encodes CASSLMGPPGTYEQYF.